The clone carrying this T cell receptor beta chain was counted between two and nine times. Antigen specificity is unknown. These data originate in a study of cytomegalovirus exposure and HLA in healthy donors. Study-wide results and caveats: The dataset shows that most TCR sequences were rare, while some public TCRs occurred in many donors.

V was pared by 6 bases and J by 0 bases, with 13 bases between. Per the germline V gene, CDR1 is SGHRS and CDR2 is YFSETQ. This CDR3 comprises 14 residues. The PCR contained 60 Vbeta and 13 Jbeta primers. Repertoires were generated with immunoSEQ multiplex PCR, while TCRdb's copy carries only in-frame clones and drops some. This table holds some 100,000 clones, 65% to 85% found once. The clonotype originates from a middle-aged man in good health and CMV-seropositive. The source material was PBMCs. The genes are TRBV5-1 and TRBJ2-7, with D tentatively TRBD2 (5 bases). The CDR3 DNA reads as TGCGCCAGCAACCACGGGGATACCTCCTACGAGCAGTACTTC. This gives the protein CASNHGDTSYEQYF.